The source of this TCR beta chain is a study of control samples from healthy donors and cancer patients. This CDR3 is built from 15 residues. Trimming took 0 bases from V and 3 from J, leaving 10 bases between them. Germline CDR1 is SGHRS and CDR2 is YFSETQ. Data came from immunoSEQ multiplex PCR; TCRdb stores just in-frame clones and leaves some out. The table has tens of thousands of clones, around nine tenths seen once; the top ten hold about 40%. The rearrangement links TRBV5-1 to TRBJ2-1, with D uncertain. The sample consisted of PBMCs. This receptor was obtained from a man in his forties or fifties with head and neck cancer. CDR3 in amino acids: CASSLASWLYNEQFF. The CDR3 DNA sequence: TGCGCCAGCAGCTTGGCGTCCTGGCTCTACAATGAGCAGTTCTTC.